This T cell receptor beta chain was recorded in a study of CD8+ T cells in alopecia areata. J lost 4 bases, V lost 6 bases, and 6 bases had no gene match. Germline V gene sequence: CDR1 SGHRS, CDR2 YFSETQ. The CDR3 is 13 residues long. Alopecia areata patients gave lesional scalp punch biopsies and peripheral blood samples. Extracted from the samples, RNA was reverse transcribed into cDNA to serve as the sequencing template. Sequencing was performed with immunoSEQ multiplex PCR; in TCRdb, only in-frame clones are kept and a portion is missing. The sample includes some 180,000 clones, more than 60% seen only once; the top ten take 1.7%.

The V and J genes are TRBV5-1 and TRBJ1-1; 7 bases are a match to TRBD1. The receptor was isolated from a human donor with alopecia areata. This specimen was CD4+ T cells sorted from blood, taken at week 0. CDR3 residues: CASTEQGLTEAFF. The DNA of the CDR3 is TGCGCCAGCACAGAACAGGGGCTCACTGAAGCTTTCTTT.